This T cell receptor beta chain was captured by sequencing in a study of vaccination and CD4 T cells after COVID-19. An Oncomine TCR Beta short-read assay was used to sequence the DNA from cultured CD4+ T cells. TCRdb fed the PCR reads into MiXCR, producing one record per CDR3 protein. The sample includes about 18,000 distinct CDR3 sequences, over 40% of them seen just once. Germline CDR1 reads SGHTA; CDR2 reads FQGTGA. The V and J ends lost 1 base and 8 bases, in that order; junction bases with no gene match: 9. There are 16 residues in the CDR3. Time point reported: late sampling 161 to 241 days after vaccination in three convalescent patients. Treatment here: roughly ten-day PBMC culture with coronavirus spike peptide pools or control peptides (ViraFEST assay). In the case of this clonotype: What it binds is unknown.

The sequence came from a human donor who had recovered from COVID-19. The J gene is TRBJ2-1, the V gene TRBV7-3; TRBD2 matches at 9 bases. Sequences were derived from CD4+ T cells from blood, cultured in vitro, sampled about 7 months after SARS-CoV-2 vaccination. The CDR3 loop is CASSLRRGGASDEQFF. CDR3 bases: TGTGCCAGCAGCTTAAGACGCGGGGGGGCCTCGGATGAGCAGTTCTTC.